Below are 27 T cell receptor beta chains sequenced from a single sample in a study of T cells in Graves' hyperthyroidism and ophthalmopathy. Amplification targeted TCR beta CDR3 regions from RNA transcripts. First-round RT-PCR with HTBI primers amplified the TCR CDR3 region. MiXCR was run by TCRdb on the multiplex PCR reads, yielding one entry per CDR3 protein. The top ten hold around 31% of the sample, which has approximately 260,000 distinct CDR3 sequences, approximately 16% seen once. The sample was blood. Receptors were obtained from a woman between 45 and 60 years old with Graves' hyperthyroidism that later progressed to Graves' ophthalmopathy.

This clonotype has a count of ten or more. CDR3 nucleotide sequence: TGCAGTGCTAGACCGGACCCTGATAGTGGCTACACCTTC. It codes for CSARPDPDSGYTF. The chain couples TRBV20-1 to TRBJ1-2; D gene unclear. In germline, CDR1 is DFQATT, CDR2 SNEGSKA (reference sequence). The CDR3 runs 13 residues. Trimming shortened V by 2 bases and J by 7 bases, and 14 bases separated the two germline ends.

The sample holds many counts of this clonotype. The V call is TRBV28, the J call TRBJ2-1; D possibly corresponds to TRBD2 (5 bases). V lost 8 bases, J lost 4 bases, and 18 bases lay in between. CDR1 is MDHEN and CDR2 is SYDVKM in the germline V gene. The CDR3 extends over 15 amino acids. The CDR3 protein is CASSVLEADYNEQFF. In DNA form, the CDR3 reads TGTGCCAGCTCGGTTCTGGAAGCGGATTACAATGAGCAGTTCTTC.

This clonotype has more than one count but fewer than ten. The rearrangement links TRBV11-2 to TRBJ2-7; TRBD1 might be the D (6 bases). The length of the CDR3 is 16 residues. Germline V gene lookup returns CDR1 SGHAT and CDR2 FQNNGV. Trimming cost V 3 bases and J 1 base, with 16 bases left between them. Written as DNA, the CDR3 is TGTGCCAGCAGCTTTACCGGGACACCAAGGTCCTACGAGCAGTACTTC. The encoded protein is CASSFTGTPRSYEQYF.

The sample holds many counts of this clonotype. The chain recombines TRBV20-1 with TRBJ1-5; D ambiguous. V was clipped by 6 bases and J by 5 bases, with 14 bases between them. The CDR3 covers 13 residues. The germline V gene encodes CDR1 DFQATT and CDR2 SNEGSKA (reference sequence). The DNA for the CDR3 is TGCAGTGCCTTACAGAGGTTCGATCAGCCCCAGCATTTT. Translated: CSALQRFDQPQHF.

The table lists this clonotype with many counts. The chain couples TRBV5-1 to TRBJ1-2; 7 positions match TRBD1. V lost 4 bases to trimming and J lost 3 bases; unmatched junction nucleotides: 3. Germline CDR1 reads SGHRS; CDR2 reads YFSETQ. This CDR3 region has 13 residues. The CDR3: CASSEGGDYGYTF. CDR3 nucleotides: TGCGCCAGCAGCGAAGGGGGCGACTATGGCTACACCTTC.

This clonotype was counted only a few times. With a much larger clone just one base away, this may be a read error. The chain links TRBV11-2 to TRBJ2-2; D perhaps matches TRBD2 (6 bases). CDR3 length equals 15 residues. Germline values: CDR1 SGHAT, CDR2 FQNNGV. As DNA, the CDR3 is TGTGCCAGCAGCTTCTTGCCTCTTAACACCGGGGGGCTGTTTTTT. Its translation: CASSFLPLNTGGLFF.

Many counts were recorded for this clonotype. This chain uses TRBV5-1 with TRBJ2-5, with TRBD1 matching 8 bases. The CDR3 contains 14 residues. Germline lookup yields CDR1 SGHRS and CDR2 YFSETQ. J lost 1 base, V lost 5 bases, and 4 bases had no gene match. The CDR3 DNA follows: TGCGCCAGCAGATCCGGGACAGGCCAAGAGACCCAGTACTTC. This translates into CASRSGTGQETQYF.

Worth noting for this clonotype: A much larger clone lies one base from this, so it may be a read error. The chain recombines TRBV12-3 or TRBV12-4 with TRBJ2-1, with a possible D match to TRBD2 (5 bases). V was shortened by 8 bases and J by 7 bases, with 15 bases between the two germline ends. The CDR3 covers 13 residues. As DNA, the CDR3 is TGTGCCAGCGGTTCCCCGGACTGGAATGAGCAGTTCTTC. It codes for CASGSPDWNEQFF.

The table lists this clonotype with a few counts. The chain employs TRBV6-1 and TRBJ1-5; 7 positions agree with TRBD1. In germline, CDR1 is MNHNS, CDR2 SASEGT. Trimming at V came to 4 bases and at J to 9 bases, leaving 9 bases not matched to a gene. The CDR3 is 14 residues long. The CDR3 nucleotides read TGTGCCAGCAGTGGTGATTTACAGGGGCGGCCCCAGCATTTT. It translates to CASSGDLQGRPQHF.

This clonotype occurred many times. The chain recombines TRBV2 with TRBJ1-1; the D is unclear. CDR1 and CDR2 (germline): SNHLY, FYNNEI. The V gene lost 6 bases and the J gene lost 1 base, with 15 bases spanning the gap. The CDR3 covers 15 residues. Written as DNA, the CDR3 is TGTGCCAGCAGGGGGATCCTGGGAAGGAACACTGAAGCTTTCTTT. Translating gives CASRGILGRNTEAFF.

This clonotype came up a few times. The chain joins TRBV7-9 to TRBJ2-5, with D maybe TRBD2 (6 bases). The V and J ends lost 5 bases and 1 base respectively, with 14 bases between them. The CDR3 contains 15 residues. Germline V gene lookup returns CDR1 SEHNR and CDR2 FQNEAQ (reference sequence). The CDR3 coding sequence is TGTGCCAGCAGCCGCCCGGGAGCGGCCCAAGAGACCCAGTACTTC. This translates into CASSRPGAAQETQYF.

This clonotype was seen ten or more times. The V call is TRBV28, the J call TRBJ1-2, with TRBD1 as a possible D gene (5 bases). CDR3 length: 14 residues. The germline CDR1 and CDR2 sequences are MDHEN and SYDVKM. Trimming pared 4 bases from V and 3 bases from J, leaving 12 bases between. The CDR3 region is CASSSLGGDYGYTF. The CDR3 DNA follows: TGTGCCAGCAGTTCGTTGGGGGGGGACTATGGCTACACCTTC.

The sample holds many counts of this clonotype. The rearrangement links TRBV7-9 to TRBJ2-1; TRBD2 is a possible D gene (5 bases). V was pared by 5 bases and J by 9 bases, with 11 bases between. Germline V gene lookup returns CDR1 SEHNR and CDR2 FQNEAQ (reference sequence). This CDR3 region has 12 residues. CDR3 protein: CASSASGGEQFF. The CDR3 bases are TGTGCCAGCAGCGCAAGCGGTGGTGAGCAGTTCTTC.

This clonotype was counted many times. Here the CDR3 reads CASSTPAGLAGDEQFF. CDR3 nucleotide sequence: TGTGCCAGCAGTACGCCAGCGGGACTAGCGGGAGATGAGCAGTTCTTC. The V call is TRBV28, the J call TRBJ2-1; TRBD2 matches at 14 bases. This CDR3 is built from 16 residues. The junction had 8 bases not matched to a gene; V was cut back by 5 bases and J by 8 bases. Germline-derived CDR1 and CDR2 are MDHEN and SYDVKM.

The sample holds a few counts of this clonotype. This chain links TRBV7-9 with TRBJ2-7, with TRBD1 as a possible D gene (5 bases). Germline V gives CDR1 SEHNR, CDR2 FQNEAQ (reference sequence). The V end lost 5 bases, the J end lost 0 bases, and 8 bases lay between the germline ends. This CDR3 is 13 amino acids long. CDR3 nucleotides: TGTGCCAGCAGCGTGACAGTCTCCTACGAGCAGTACTTC. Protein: CASSVTVSYEQYF.

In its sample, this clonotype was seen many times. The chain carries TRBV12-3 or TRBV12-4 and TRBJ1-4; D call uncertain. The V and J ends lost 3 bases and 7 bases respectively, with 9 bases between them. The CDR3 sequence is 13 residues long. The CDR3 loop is CASSFTIGEKLFF. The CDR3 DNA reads TGTGCCAGCAGTTTTACTATCGGTGAAAAACTGTTTTTT.

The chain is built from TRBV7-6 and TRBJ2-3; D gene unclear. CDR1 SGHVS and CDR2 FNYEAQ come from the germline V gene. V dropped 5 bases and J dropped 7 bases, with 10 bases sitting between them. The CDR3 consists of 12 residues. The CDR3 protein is CASSLEGYTQYF. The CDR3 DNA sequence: TGTGCCAGCAGCCTAGAAGGTTATACGCAGTATTTT.

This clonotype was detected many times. The CDR3 spells CASSSLDSYEQYF. CDR3 DNA sequence: TGCGCCAGCAGCTCTCTAGACAGCTACGAGCAGTACTTC. The chain carries TRBV5-1 and TRBJ2-7, with D maybe TRBD1 (5 bases). Trimming cost V 3 bases and J 3 bases, with 10 bases left between them. CDR1 and CDR2 from the germline V gene are SGHRS and YFSETQ. CDR3 length: 13 amino acids.

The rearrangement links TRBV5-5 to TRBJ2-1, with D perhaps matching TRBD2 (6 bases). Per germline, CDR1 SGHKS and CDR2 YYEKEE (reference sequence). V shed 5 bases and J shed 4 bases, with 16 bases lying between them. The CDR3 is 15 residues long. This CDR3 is CASSWEAGPYNEQFF. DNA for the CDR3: TGTGCCAGCAGTTGGGAAGCGGGTCCGTACAATGAGCAGTTCTTC.

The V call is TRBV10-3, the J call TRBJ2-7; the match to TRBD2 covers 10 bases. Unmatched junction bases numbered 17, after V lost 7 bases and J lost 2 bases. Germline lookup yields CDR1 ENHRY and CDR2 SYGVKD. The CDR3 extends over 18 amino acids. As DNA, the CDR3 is TGTGCCATCATGTCGGGGCTAGCGGGAGAAACAGGGGCCTACGAGCAGTACTTC. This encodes CAIMSGLAGETGAYEQYF.

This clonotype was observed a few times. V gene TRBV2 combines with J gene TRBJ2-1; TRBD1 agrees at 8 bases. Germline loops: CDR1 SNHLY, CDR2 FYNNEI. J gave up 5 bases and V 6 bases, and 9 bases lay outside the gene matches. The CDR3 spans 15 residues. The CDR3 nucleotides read TGTGCCAGCAGCGCTCGGACAGGGCAAAACAATGAGCAGTTCTTC. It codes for CASSARTGQNNEQFF.

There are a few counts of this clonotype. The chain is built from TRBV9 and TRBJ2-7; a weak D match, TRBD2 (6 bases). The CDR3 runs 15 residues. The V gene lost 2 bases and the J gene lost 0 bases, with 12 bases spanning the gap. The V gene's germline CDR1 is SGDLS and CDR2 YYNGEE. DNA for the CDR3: TGTGCCAGCAGCGTGCCCAGCGGGCCCTCCTACGAGCAGTACTTC. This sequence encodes CASSVPSGPSYEQYF.

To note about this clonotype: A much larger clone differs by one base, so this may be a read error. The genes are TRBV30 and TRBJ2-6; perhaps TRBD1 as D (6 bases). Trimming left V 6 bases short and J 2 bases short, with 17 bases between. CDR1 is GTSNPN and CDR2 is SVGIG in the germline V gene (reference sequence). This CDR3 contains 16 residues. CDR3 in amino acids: CACRAGDHAGANVLTF. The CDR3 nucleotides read TGTGCCTGCCGGGCAGGGGATCATGCTGGGGCCAACGTCCTGACTTTC.

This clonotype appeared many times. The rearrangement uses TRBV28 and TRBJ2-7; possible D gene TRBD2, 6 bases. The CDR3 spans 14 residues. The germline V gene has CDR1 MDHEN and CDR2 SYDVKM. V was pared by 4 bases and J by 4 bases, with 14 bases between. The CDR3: CASSSPYGSYEQYF. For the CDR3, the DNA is TGTGCCAGCAGTTCCCCCTACGGGAGTTACGAGCAGTACTTC.

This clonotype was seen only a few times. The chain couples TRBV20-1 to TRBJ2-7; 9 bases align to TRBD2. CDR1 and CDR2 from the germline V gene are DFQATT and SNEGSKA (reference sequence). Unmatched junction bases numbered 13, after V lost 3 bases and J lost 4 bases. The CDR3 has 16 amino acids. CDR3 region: CSASNPLGGREYEQYF. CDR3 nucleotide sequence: TGCAGTGCTAGCAATCCCCTCGGCGGGAGGGAGTACGAGCAGTACTTC.

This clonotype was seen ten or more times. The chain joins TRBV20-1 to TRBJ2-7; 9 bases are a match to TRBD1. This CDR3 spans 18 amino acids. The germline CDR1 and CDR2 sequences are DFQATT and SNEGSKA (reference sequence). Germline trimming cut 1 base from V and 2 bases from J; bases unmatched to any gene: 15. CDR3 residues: CSARGPGTGHPATYEQYF. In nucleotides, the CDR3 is TGCAGTGCTAGAGGCCCCGGGACAGGGCATCCCGCCACCTACGAGCAGTACTTC.

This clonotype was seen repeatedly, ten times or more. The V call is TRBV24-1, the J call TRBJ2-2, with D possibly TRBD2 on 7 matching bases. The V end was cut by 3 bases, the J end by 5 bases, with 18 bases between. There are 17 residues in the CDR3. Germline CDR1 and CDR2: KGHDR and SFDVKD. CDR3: CATSDPFGGGGTGELFF. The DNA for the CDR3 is TGTGCCACCAGTGATCCCTTTGGGGGAGGGGGAACCGGGGAGCTGTTTTTT.